The clone carrying this T cell receptor (beta chain) was counted many times. The data originate from a study of neurological immune-mediated disorders. With 10-nucleotide random UMIs included, cDNA was synthesized by 5'RACE. TCRdb used MiXCR to reprocess the 5' RACE reads, holding one entry per CDR3 protein. The data show 35,000 to 40,000 distinct CDR3 sequences, around a tenth seen once. CDR1 is SGHRS and CDR2 is YFSETQ in the germline V gene. Trimming removed 3 bases at V and 6 bases at J, with 8 bases between. CDR3 length: 12 amino acids. The cells used in sorted libraries, CD4+ or CD8+ T cells, numbered 750,000 to 1,000,000.

The sample taken for sequencing was CD4+ T cells from blood. The rearrangement joins TRBV5-1 to TRBJ2-3; TRBD2 is a possible D gene (6 bases). The sequence was obtained from a woman in her 30s with HTLV-1-associated myelopathy (HAM/TSP). The CDR3 region has the DNA TGCGCCAGCAGCTGGGGGGATGATACGCAGTATTTT. This translates into CASSWGDDTQYF.